A single sample gave rise to the 8 T cell receptor beta chains below, sequenced in a study of CD4 T cells in relation to SARS-CoV-2 and coronaviruses. For these TCRs, the target antigens are not known. Clones were read by immunoSEQ multiplex PCR, and TCRdb kept only the in-frame ones, dropping some. The sample carries around 30,000 clones, about 70% recorded once. Source material: memory CD4+ T cells from PBMCs, cultured in vitro. Every receptor here comes from an adult with COVID-19.

The chain links TRBV14 to TRBJ2-3; maybe TRBD2 (5 bases). This CDR3 comprises 15 residues. V shed 5 bases and J shed 2 bases, with 14 bases lying between them. From germline, CDR1 is SGHDN and CDR2 FVKESK. The CDR3 coding sequence is TGTGCCAGCAGCTCTACACTAGGAATCACAGATACGCAGTATTTT. It translates to CASSSTLGITDTQYF.

The V gene is TRBV13, the J gene TRBJ1-6; D is unresolved. The CDR3 has 19 amino acids. V lost 0 bases to trimming and J lost 0 bases, with 15 bases between them. The germline gives CDR1 PRHDT, CDR2 FYEKMQ (reference sequence). The CDR3 DNA reads TGTGCCAGCAGCTTAGGAGGAAGTACAGAGAGCTCCTATAATTCACCCCTCCACTTT. As protein: CASSLGGSTESSYNSPLHF.

The chain couples TRBV18 to TRBJ2-1; TRBD1 matches 7 bases. The germline V gene has CDR1 KGHSH and CDR2 LQKENI. Trimming took 4 bases from V and 0 from J; bases not matched to a gene: 3. CDR3 length: 15 amino acids. In DNA form, the CDR3 reads TGTGCCAGCTCACGTGGACAGGCCTCCTACAATGAGCAGTTCTTC. This codes for CASSRGQASYNEQFF.

CDR3 DNA: TGTGCCAGCAGCACCGGGACAGCGAACTCCTACGAGCAGTACTTC. Translated, it gives CASSTGTANSYEQYF. This rearrangement joins TRBV6-2 or TRBV6-3 to TRBJ2-7; TRBD1 matches 7 bases. J was trimmed by 0 bases and V by 6 bases; bases with no gene match: 8. CDR1 and CDR2 from the germline V gene are MNHEY and SVGEGT. This CDR3 has 15 amino acids.

This chain connects TRBV4-1 to TRBJ2-7; possibly TRBD1 for D (6 bases). This CDR3 comprises 16 residues. Per the germline V gene, CDR1 is MGHRA and CDR2 is YSYEKL. Deletions cut 4 bases from V and 6 bases from J, with 22 bases between. For the CDR3, the DNA is TGCGCCAGCAGCCGCATCAACAGGGTAAAGGAGGCCGAGCAGTACTTC. It yields the protein CASSRINRVKEAEQYF.

The rearrangement uses TRBV5-1 and TRBJ2-1, with TRBD2 matching over 12 bases. Germline CDR1 reads SGHRS; CDR2 reads YFSETQ. CDR3 length: 16 amino acids. With V trimmed by 4 bases and J by 8 bases, 10 bases remained unmatched. The CDR3 here is CASSNGPTSGSYEQFF. Here the CDR3 DNA reads TGCGCCAGCAGCAATGGACCGACTAGCGGGAGCTATGAGCAGTTCTTC.

This clone was recorded a few times. The chain recombines TRBV30 with TRBJ2-1; 13 nucleotides match TRBD2. Germline V gene data show CDR1 as GTSNPN and CDR2 as SVGIG (reference sequence). The V and J ends lost 0 bases and 7 bases, in that order; junction bases with no gene match: 6. The CDR3 has 16 amino acids. The CDR3 DNA reads as TGTGCCTGGAGTGTAGGACTAGCGGGAGAGGGGAATGAGCAGTTCTTC. Its protein is CAWSVGLAGEGNEQFF.

With regard to this clone: This specimen includes other DNA sequences encoding the same CDR3. The chain combines TRBV28 with TRBJ1-2, with D unresolved. The CDR3 totals 14 residues. Trimming took 1 base from V and 9 from J, leaving 15 bases between them. The germline CDR1 and CDR2 sequences are MDHEN and SYDVKM. The CDR3 region is CASSLSRGLVRYTF. The CDR3 bases are TGTGCCAGCAGTTTATCTCGAGGGCTCGTCCGCTACACCTTC.